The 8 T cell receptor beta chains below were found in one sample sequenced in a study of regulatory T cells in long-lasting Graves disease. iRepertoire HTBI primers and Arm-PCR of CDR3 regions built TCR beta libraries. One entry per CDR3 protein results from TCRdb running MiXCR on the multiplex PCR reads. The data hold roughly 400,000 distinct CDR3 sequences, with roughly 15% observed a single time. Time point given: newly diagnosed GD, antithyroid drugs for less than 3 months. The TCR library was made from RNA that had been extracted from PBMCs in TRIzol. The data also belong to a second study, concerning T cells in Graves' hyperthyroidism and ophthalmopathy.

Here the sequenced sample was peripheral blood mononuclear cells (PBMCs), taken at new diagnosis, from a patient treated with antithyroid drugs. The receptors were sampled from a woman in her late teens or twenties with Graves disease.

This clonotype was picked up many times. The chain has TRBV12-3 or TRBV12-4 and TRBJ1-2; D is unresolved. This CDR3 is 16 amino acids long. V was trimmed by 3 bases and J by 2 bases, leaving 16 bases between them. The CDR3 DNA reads TGTGCCAGCAGTTTTAGGGCGGGTCCGGGGAACTATGGCTACACCTTC. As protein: CASSFRAGPGNYGYTF.

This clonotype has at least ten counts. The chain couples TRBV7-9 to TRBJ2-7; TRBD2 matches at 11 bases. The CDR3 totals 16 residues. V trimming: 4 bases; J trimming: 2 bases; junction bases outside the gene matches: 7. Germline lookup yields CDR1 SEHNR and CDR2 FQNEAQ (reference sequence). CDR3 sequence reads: CASSSSLAGGTYEQYF. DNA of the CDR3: TGTGCCAGCAGCTCGTCCTTAGCGGGAGGGACCTACGAGCAGTACTTC.

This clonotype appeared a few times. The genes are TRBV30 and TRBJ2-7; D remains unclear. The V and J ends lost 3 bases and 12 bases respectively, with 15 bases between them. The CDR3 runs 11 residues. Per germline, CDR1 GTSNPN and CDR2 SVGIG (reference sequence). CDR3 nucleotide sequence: TGTGCCTGGAGCGACCCCTCCCAGCGGTACTTC. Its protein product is CAWSDPSQRYF.

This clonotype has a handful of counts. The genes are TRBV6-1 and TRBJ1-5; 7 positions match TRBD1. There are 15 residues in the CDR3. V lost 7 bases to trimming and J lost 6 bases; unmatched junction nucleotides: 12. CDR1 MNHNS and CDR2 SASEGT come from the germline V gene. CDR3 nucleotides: TGTGCCAGCAATAGAACAGGGGCGAGCGGTCAGCCCCAGCATTTT. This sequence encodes CASNRTGASGQPQHF.

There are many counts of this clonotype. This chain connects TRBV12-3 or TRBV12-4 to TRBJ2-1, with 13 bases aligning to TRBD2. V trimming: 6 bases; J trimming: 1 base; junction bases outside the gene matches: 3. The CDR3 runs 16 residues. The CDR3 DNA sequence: TGTGCCAGCAGGCGGACTAGCGGGAGATCCTACAATGAGCAGTTCTTC. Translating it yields CASRRTSGRSYNEQFF.

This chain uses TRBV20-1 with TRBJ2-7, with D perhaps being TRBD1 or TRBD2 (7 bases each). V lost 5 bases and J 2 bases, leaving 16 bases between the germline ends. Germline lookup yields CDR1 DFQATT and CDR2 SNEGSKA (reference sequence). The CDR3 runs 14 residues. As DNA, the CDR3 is TGCAGTGCTCCTAGTCAGGGGGGGGCCTACGAGCAGTACTTC. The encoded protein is CSAPSQGGAYEQYF.

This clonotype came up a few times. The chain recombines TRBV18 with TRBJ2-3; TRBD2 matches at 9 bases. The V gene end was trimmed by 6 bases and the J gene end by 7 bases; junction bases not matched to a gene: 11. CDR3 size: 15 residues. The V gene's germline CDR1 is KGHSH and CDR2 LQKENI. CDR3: CASSEGLAGTYTQYF. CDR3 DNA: TGTGCCAGCTCCGAAGGGCTAGCGGGAACTTATACGCAGTATTTT.

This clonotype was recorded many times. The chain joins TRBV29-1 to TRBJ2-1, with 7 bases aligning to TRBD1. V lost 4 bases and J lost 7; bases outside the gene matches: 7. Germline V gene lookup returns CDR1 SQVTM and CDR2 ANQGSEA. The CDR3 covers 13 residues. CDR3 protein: CSVVTGVMNEQFF. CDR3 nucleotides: TGCAGCGTTGTCACAGGGGTGATGAATGAGCAGTTCTTC.